This T cell receptor beta chain was captured by sequencing in a study of cytomegalovirus exposure and HLA in healthy donors. The study, taken as a whole, reports: TCR beta chains numbering some 160 were designated cytomegalovirus-associated. Presence/absence analysis assumed near-uniform sequencing depth across donors.

Germline CDR1 MNHEY, CDR2 SVGAGI. V was cut by 0 bases and J by 5 bases, with 7 bases left in between. This CDR3 comprises 14 residues. As regards this clone: Antigen unknown.

The PCR had 60 Vbeta and 13 Jbeta primers. Generated by immunoSEQ multiplex PCR, the TCRdb table keeps only in-frame clones and is missing some. This repertoire comprises 30,000 to 35,000 clones; its ten largest clones make up around 3.3%. Sequenced sample: PBMCs. The chain combines TRBV6-5 with TRBJ1-4; D is ambiguous. This TCR was recovered from a woman in her forties in good health and CMV-seropositive. The CDR3 here is CASSYSYRNEKLFF. The CDR3 region has the DNA TGTGCCAGCAGTTACTCCTACAGAAATGAAAAACTGTTTTTT.